This T cell receptor (beta chain) was captured in a study of cytomegalovirus exposure and HLA in healthy donors. In the study overall: According to later analysis, the same platform produced the approximately 120 validation and approximately 700 first-cohort repertoires. Study results and limitations: A list of roughly 180 TCR beta chains associated with cytomegalovirus was given.

On this clone itself: Its antigen is not identified.

The donors were in the roughly 110-subject validation cohort; that cohort was separate from the roughly 730-subject first cohort. Only in-frame clones appear in the TCRdb table, and some are missing; sequencing was by immunoSEQ multiplex PCR. The sample yields a few hundred thousand clones, 70% to 90% seen once. The ends were cut back, 5 bases at V and 0 bases at J, with 9 bases in the middle. Germline values: CDR1 SGHRS, CDR2 YFSETQ. This CDR3 has 13 amino acids. The rearrangement joins TRBV5-1 to TRBJ2-7, with D perhaps matching TRBD1 (7 bases). Sequences were obtained from PBMCs. This TCR was recovered from a woman aged 18 to 35 in good health and CMV-seronegative. The CDR3 DNA follows: TGCGCCAGCAGGCAGGGGGGCTCCTACGAGCAGTACTTC. The encoded protein is CASRQGGSYEQYF.